These T cell receptor beta chains were read from a single sample in a study of OX40 agonist ivuxolimab in advanced cancers. The repertoire was sequenced with immunoSEQ multiplex PCR; TCRdb's copy has only in-frame clones and lacks some. The sample gives some 41,000 clones, about 87% of which show up once; about 3.6% is in the top ten. The specimen comprised CD4+ or CD8+ T cells sorted from blood, sampled in a trial of the OX40 agonist ivuxolimab. The receptors here all came from an adult with an advanced solid tumor such as melanoma, head and neck, liver or kidney cancer. Both conserved end residues are part of each CDR3. D genes are given only for firm matches. Only part of the rows carry a size: once, few, many, or a class if the clone is expanded.

V,J,size,D,DNA,CDR3
TRBV2,TRBJ2-7,-,TRBD2,TGTGCCAGCAGTGAGGGCGGGAGTTGGTACGAGCAGTACTTC,CASSEGGSWYEQYF
TRBV28,TRBJ2-7,-,TRBD2,TGTGCCAGCAACCTTAGCGGGCCTCCCTACGAGCAGTACTTC,CASNLSGPPYEQYF
TRBV18,TRBJ2-3,-,-,TGTGCCAGCTCACCTCTAAACCAAGTGGGGCAAGATACGCAGTATTTT,CASSPLNQVGQDTQYF
TRBV28,TRBJ1-2,-,TRBD1,TGTGCCAGCAGTTTAGGAGGGGGCGACGGCTACACCTTC,CASSLGGGDGYTF
TRBV7-3,TRBJ2-1,-,-,TGTGCCAGCAGCTACGCCGGGACGTCCTACAATGAGCAGTTCTTC,CASSYAGTSYNEQFF
TRBV7-6,TRBJ1-1,few,-,TGTGCCAGCAGCTTATTACCTGGAAGGGGTATGAACACTGAAGCTTTCTTT,CASSLLPGRGMNTEAFF
TRBV9,TRBJ2-2,-,-,TGTGCCAGCAGCGTAGACCCTAACACCGGGGAGCTGTTTTTT,CASSVDPNTGELFF
TRBV18,TRBJ1-2,-,-,TGTGCCAGCTCACCGATCTTGGGGGGCGGACCCGTTGACTATGGCTACACCTTC,CASSPILGGGPVDYGYTF
TRBV7-2,TRBJ2-7,-,TRBD2,TGTGCCAGCAGCTCACACCAGGCAGCGGGAGGAATTCCCTACGAGCAGTACTTC,CASSSHQAAGGIPYEQYF
TRBV6-5,TRBJ2-7,-,-,TGTGCCAGCAATTCGGGGGTAGGAGAGCAGTACTTC,CASNSGVGEQYF
TRBV18,TRBJ1-1,-,TRBD1,TGTGCCAGCTCCCTACCCGAGAACAGGGGGCGCAGGACTGAAGCTTTCTTT,CASSLPENRGRRTEAFF
TRBV7-6,TRBJ2-2,few,-,TGTGCCAGCAAGCTAGCGTCGAACACCGGGGAGCTGTTTTTT,CASKLASNTGELFF
TRBV5-1,TRBJ1-2,-,-,TGCGCCAGCAGCTTGTCGGACGCCCGCGATGGCTACACCTTC,CASSLSDARDGYTF
TRBV11-3,TRBJ2-4,-,-,TGTGCCAGCAGCTTAGGGCTGGCTGGCTGGGGGGCGCGGTCCAAAAACATTCAGTACTTC,CASSLGLAGWGARSKNIQYF
TRBV28,TRBJ2-7,-,-,TGTGCCAGCAGTACACAGGGTCCGTCTTATTACGAGCAGTACTTC,CASSTQGPSYYEQYF